The rows below give T cell receptor beta chains drawn from one sample of a study of blood T cell repertoires in COVID-19. The data were produced by immunoSEQ multiplex PCR, yet TCRdb's version contains in-frame clones alone and is incomplete. The table has 250,000 to 350,000 clones, about 82% seen once. Sequencing was carried out using peripheral blood. The receptors originated from a woman between 50 and 59 years old with acute or convalescent COVID-19. Both conserved end residues are trimmed from each CDR3.

v_gene: TRBV19; CDR3aa: ASSSSGTVYEQY
v_gene: TRBV4-2; CDR3aa: ASTPRLLAGVGEQF
v_gene: TRBV2; CDR3aa: ASRPQGADTEAF
v_gene: TRBV5-1; CDR3aa: ASSFSGSSYNEQF
v_gene: TRBV4-1; CDR3aa: ASSQEGRRYGNTIY
v_gene: TRBV27; CDR3aa: ASSLLAGANVLT
v_gene: TRBV6-5; CDR3aa: ASWGSGLGNEQF
v_gene: TRBV6-4; CDR3aa: ASMKRASGTYNEQF
v_gene: TRBV18; CDR3aa: ASSPQGSANEKLF
v_gene: TRBV5-8; CDR3aa: ASSLWRAQTQY
v_gene: TRBV9; CDR3aa: ASSDDTGYT
v_gene: TRBV28; CDR3aa: ASKPRGGTETQY
v_gene: TRBV19; CDR3aa: ASNSGSGAYNEQF
v_gene: TRBV5-4; CDR3aa: ASSFPTGQGIYEQY
v_gene: TRBV3-1/TRBV3-2; CDR3aa: ASSQAASGRGYTDTQY
v_gene: TRBV3-1/TRBV3-2; CDR3aa: ASSQLSQRGYT
v_gene: TRBV29-1; CDR3aa: SVEVGTGGHYNEQF
v_gene: TRBV7-2; CDR3aa: AGGDRSSYNEQF
v_gene: TRBV6-5; CDR3aa: ASSYTRDRGELF
v_gene: TRBV3-1/TRBV3-2; CDR3aa: ASSQAQDNTEAF
v_gene: TRBV11-3; CDR3aa: ASSPGTENTEAF
v_gene: TRBV16; CDR3aa: ASSRSPRGTASNTGELF
v_gene: TRBV19; CDR3aa: ATAGDSYNSPLH
v_gene: TRBV28; CDR3aa: ASSATGRNSYEQY
v_gene: TRBV6-5; CDR3aa: ASGGLLGNTIY
v_gene: TRBV5-1; CDR3aa: ASSLGLAGLALYNEQF
v_gene: TRBV11-2; CDR3aa: ASSLGQGINQPQH
v_gene: TRBV24-1; CDR3aa: ATSDPWETGSAEAF
v_gene: TRBV3-1/TRBV3-2; CDR3aa: ASSQGFGGRGYT
v_gene: TRBV19; CDR3aa: ASSSWAGANYGYT
v_gene: TRBV7-8; CDR3aa: ASSTRGGGNQPQH
v_gene: TRBV28; CDR3aa: ASSSYRGYNEQF
v_gene: TRBV27; CDR3aa: ASSAAQGAWNSPLH
v_gene: TRBV3-1/TRBV3-2; CDR3aa: ASTTGDDRFGNQPQH
v_gene: TRBV2; CDR3aa: ASSALGSRAGGYT
v_gene: TRBV30; CDR3aa: AWKTGYYGYT